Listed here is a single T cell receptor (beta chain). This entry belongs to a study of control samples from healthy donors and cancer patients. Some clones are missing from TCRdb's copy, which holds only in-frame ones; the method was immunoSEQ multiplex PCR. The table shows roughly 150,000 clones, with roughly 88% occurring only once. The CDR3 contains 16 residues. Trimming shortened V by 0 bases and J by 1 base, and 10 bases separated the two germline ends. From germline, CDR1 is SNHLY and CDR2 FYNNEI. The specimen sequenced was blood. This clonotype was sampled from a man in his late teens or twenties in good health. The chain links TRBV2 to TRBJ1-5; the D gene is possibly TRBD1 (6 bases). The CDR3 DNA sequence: TGTGCCAGCAGTGAAGCGGGAGGGGGGAGCAATCAGCCCCAGCATTTT. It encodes CASSEAGGGSNQPQHF.